Here is one TCR beta chain with its context. The antigen is not known. This record comes from a study of long-term antiretroviral therapy in people with HIV. Survey-level resolution applied to immunoSEQ assay v3.0. The data were produced by immunoSEQ multiplex PCR, yet TCRdb's version contains in-frame clones alone and is incomplete. This sample has 25,000 to 35,000 clones, with over 85% found just once. All donors provided no fewer than one pre-ART and no fewer than two post-ART PBMC samples. Study-wide findings and caveats: Diversity measured after ART increased yet remained under transplant donor controls. Dominating the repertoire at all time points were the clones that expanded before ART.

The sample here was unsorted PBMCs, taken about 6.5 years after starting antiretroviral therapy. This receptor was taken from a woman aged 40 to 55 with HIV.

CDR3 DNA sequence: TGTGCCAGCAGCTTTTTAAATTCAGGGGGCAATCAGCCCCAGCATTTT. It translates to CASSFLNSGGNQPQHF. The chain couples TRBV7-8 to TRBJ1-5; the D gene is possibly TRBD1 (6 bases). The germline V gene encodes CDR1 SGHVS and CDR2 FQNEAQ. V gave up 3 bases and J gave up 2 bases, with 14 bases separating them. The CDR3 has 16 amino acids.